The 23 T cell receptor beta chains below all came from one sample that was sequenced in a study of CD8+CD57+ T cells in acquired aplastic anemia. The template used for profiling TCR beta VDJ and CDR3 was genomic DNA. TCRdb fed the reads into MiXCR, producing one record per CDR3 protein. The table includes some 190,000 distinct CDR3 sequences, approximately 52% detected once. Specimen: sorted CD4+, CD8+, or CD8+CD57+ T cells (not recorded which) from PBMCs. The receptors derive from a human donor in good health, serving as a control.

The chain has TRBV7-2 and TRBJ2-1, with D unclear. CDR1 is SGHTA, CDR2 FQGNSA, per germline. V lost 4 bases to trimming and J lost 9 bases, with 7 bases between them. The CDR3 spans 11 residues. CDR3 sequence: CASSSRPEQFF. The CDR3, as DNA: TGTGCCAGCAGCTCCCGACCTGAGCAGTTCTTC.

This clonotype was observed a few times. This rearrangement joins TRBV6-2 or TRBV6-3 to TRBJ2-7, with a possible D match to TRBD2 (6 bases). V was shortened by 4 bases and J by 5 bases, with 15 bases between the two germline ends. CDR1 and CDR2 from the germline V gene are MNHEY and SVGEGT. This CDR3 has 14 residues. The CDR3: CASSSPSGVNEQYF. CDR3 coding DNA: TGTGCCAGCAGTTCGCCGTCGGGGGTCAACGAGCAGTACTTC.

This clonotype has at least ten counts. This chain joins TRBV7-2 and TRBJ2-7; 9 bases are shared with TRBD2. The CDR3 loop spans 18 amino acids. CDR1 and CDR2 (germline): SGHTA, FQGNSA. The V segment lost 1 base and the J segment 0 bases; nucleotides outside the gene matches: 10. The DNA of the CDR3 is TGTGCCAGCAGCTTAGTAGGTAGCGGGGGAGCCAGCTCCTACGAGCAGTACTTC. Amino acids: CASSLVGSGGASSYEQYF. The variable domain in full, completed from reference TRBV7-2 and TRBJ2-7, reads GAGVSQSPSNKVTEKGKDVELRCDPISGHTALYWYRQSLGQGLEFLIYFQGNSAPDKSGLPSDRFSAERTGGSVSTLTIQRTQQEDSAVYLCASSLVGSGGASSYEQYFGPGTRLTVT.

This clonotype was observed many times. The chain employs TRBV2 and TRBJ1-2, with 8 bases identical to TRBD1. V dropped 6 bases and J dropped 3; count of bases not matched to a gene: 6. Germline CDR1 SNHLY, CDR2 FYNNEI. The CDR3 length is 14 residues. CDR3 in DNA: TGTGCCAGCAGCCCGACAGGGGTTGACTATGGCTACACCTTC. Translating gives CASSPTGVDYGYTF.

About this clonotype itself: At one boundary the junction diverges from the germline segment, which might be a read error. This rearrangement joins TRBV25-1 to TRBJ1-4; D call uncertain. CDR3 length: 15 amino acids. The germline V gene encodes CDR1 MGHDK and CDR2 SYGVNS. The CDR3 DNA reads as TGTGCCAGCAGTGATGGGCGCCTTCAATGGGAAAAACTGTTCTTT. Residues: CASSDGRLQWEKLFF.

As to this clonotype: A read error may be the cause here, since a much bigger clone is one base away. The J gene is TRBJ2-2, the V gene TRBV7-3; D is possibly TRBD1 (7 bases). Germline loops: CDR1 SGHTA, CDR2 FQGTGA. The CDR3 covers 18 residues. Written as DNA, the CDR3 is TGTGCCAGCAGCTCGCGTCCACTCACAACAGGGGTCCCCGGGGGGCTGTTTTTT. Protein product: CASSSRPLTTGVPGGLFF.

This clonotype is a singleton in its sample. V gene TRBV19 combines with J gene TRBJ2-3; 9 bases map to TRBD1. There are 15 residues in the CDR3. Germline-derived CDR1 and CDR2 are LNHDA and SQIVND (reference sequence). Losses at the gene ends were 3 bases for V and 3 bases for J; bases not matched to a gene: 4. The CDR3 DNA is TGTGCCAGTAGTATGCTGACAGGGGGAACAGATACGCAGTATTTT. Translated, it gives CASSMLTGGTDTQYF.

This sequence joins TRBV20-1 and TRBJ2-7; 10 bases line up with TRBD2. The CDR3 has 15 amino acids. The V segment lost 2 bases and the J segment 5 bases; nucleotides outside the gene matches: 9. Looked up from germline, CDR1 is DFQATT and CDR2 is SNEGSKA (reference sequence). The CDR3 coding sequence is TGCAGTGCTAGACCAAGCGGGGGGGGAGGGAACGAGCAGTACTTC. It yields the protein CSARPSGGGGNEQYF.

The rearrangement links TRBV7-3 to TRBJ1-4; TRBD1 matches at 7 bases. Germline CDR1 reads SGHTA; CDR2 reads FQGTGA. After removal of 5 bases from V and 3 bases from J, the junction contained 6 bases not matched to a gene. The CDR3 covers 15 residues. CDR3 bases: TGTGCCAGCAGCCCGACCGGGACAGCTAATGAAAAACTGTTTTTT. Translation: CASSPTGTANEKLFF.

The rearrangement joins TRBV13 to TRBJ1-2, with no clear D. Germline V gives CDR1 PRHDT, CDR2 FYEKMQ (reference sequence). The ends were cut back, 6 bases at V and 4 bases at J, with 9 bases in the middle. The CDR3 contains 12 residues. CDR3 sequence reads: CASSFRPYGYTF. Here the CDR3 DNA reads TGTGCCAGCAGTTTTAGACCCTATGGCTACACCTTC.

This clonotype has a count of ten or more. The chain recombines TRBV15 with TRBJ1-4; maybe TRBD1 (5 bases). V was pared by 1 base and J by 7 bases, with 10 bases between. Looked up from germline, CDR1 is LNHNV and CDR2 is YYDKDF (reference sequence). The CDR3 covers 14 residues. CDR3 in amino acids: CATSRVQGREKLFF. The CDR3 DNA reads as TGTGCCACCAGCAGAGTTCAGGGTCGTGAAAAACTGTTTTTT.

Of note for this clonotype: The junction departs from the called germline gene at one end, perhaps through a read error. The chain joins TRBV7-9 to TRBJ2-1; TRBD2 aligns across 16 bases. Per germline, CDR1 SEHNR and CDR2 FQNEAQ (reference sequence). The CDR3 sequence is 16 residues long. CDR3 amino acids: CASSHPGLAGGNEQFF. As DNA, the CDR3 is TGCGCCAGCAGCCACCCGGGACTAGCGGGGGGGAATGAGCAGTTCTTC.

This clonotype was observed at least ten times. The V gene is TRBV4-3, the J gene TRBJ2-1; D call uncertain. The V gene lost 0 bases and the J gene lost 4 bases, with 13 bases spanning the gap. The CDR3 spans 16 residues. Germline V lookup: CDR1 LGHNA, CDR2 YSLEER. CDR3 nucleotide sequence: TGCGCCAGCAGCCAAGATGTCGGCAGCTTTTACAATGAGCAGTTCTTC. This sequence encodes CASSQDVGSFYNEQFF.

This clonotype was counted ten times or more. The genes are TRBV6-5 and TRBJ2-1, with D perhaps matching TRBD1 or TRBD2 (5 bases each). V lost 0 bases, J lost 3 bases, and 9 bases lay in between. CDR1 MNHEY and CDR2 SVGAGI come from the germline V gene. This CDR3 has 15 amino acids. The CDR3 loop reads CASSYSGPSYNEQFF. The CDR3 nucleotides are TGTGCCAGCAGTTACTCGGGACCGAGCTACAATGAGCAGTTCTTC.

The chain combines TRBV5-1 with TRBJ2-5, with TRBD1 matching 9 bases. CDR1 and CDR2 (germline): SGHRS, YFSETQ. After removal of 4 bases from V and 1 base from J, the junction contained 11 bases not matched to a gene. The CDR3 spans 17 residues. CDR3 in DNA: TGCGCCAGCAGCCAGGACAGGGGCGCTGGGGCCCAAGAGACCCAGTACTTC. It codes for CASSQDRGAGAQETQYF.

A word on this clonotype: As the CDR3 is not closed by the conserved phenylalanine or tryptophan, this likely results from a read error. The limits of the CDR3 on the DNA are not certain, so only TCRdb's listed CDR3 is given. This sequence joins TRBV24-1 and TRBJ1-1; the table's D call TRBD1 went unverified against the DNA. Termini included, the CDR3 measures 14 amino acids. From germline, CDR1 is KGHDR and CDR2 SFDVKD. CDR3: CATRGQEGNTEASS.

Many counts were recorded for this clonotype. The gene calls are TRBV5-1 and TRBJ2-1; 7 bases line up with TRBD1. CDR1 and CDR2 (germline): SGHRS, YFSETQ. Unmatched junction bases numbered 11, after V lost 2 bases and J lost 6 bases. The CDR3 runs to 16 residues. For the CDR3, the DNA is TGCGCCAGCAGCTTCGACAGGGTGAGTAGGGTCAATGAGCAGTTCTTC. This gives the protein CASSFDRVSRVNEQFF.

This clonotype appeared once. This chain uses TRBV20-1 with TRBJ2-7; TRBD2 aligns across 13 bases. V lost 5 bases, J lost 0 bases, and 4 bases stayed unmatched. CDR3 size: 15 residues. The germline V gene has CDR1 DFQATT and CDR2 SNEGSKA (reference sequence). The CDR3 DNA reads TGCAGTGCTCTAAGACTAGCGGGAGGCTCCTACGAGCAGTACGTC. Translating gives CSALRLAGGSYEQYV.

The CDR3 coding sequence is TGTGCCAGCAGTGAATATTCTAAATCCTATGGCTACACCTTC. This encodes CASSEYSKSYGYTF. The J gene is TRBJ1-2, the V gene TRBV25-1; no definite D call. From germline, CDR1 is MGHDK and CDR2 SYGVNS. This CDR3 has 14 residues. V lost 0 bases and J 4 bases, leaving 9 bases between the germline ends.

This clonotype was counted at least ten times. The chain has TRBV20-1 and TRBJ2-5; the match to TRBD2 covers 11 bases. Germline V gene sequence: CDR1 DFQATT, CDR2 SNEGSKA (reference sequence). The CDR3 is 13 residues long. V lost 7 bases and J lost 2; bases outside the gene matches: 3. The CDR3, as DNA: TGCAGTGGTGTAGCGGGGGGGCAAGAGACCCAGTACTTC. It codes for CSGVAGGQETQYF.

DNA for the CDR3: TGCAGTGCTAGAGTGTCAGAGAACACTGAAGCTTTCTTT. It yields the protein CSARVSENTEAFF. This chain connects TRBV20-1 to TRBJ1-1; D gene ambiguous. The germline V and J ends were trimmed by 1 base and 1 base, with 7 bases remaining between them. Germline CDR1 DFQATT, CDR2 SNEGSKA (reference sequence). CDR3 length: 13 amino acids.

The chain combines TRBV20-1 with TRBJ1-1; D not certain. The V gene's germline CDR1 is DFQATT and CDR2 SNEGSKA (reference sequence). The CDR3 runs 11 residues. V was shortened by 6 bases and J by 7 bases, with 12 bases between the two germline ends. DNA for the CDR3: TGCAGTGCAGCGGGTACCTTTGAAGCTTTCTTT. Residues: CSAAGTFEAFF.

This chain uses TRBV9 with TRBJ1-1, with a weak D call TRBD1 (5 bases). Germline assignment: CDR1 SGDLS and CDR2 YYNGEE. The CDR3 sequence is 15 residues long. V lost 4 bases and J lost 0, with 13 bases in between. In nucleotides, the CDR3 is TGTGCCAGCAGCTCCCAGGGAGGGGTGAACACTGAAGCTTTCTTT. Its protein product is CASSSQGGVNTEAFF.